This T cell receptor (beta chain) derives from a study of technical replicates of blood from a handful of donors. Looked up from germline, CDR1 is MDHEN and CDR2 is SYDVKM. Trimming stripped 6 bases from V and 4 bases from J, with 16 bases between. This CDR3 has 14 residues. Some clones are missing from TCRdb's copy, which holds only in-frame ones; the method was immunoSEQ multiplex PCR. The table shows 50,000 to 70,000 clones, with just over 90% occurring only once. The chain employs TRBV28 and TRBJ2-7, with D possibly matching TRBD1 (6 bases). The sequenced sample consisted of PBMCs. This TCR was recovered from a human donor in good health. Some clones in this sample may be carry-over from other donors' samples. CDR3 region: CASRFRGYVYEQYF. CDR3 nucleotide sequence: TGTGCCAGCAGATTCAGGGGATACGTTTACGAGCAGTACTTC.